This is a list of T cell receptor beta chains from one sample in a study of T cell responses to AZD1222 COVID-19 vaccine. Sequenced by immunoSEQ multiplex PCR; TCRdb stores in-frame clones only, minus some. The table records nearly 110,000 clones, 92% of them present only once. Sequencing used peripheral blood, obtained 28 days after the second AZD1222 dose. The receptor set was obtained from an adult who received the AZD1222 COVID-19 vaccine. Each CDR3 is given with its conserved first and last residue. The order of the fields is V gene, D gene, clone size, J gene, CDR3 protein, CDR3 DNA. The D gene is left open where the match is weak. A row's size may be missing; if present it is once, few, many or a size class.

TRBV27	TRBD2	NA	TRBJ2-3	CASSSLRVSGGSDTQYF	TGTGCCAGCAGTTCCCTTAGAGTTAGCGGGGGGTCAGATACGCAGTATTTT
TRBV30	NA	NA	TRBJ2-1	CACLRGGSSYNEQFF	TGTGCCTGCCTCAGGGGAGGGAGCTCCTACAATGAGCAGTTCTTC
TRBV18	NA	NA	TRBJ1-1	CASSPGTEGAEAFF	TGTGCCAGCTCACCCGGGACCGAAGGGGCTGAAGCTTTCTTT
TRBV7-9	NA	NA	TRBJ2-7	CASSLAWKGYEQYF	TGTGCCAGCAGCCTCGCATGGAAGGGATACGAGCAGTACTTC
TRBV28	NA	NA	TRBJ2-6	CASMRSGANVLTF	TGTGCCAGCATGCGCTCTGGGGCCAACGTCCTGACTTTC
TRBV14	NA	NA	TRBJ1-6	CASRAQNSPLHF	TGTGCCAGCAGGGCTCAGAATTCACCCCTCCACTTT
TRBV30	NA	NA	TRBJ1-2	CAWSVGSGIGYTF	TGTGCCTGGAGTGTGGGGAGCGGTATTGGCTACACCTTC
TRBV11-2	TRBD2	NA	TRBJ2-2	CASSPGLADTNTGELFF	TGTGCCAGCAGCCCCGGACTAGCGGACACGAACACCGGGGAGCTGTTTTTT
TRBV19	NA	NA	TRBJ1-1	CASRLPGVVTEAFF	TGTGCCAGTAGACTCCCGGGGGTTGTGACTGAAGCTTTCTTT
TRBV18	NA	NA	TRBJ1-2	CASSPTTGSTNYGYTF	TGTGCCAGCTCACCAACAACAGGGTCTACTAACTATGGCTACACCTTC
TRBV2	NA	NA	TRBJ2-1	CASIREGNEQFF	TGTGCCAGCATCAGGGAAGGGAATGAGCAGTTCTTC
TRBV28	NA	NA	TRBJ2-7	CASSLRLTPYEQYF	TGTGCCAGCAGTTTACGTCTTACCCCCTACGAGCAGTACTTC
TRBV5-1	TRBD2	once	TRBJ2-7	CASSLRTGGLAGGVYEQYF	TGCGCCAGCAGCCTAAGGACAGGGGGACTAGCGGGAGGTGTCTACGAGCAGTACTTC
TRBV5-1	TRBD1	NA	TRBJ2-5	CASSVEGQGAWETQYF	TGCGCCAGCAGCGTGGAAGGACAGGGGGCTTGGGAGACCCAGTACTTC
TRBV30	TRBD2	NA	TRBJ2-1	CAFGTSGNNEQFF	TGTGCCTTCGGGACTAGCGGAAACAATGAGCAGTTCTTC
TRBV6-2/TRBV6-3	TRBD2	NA	TRBJ2-1	CASSTGLAFYNEQFF	TGTGCCAGCAGTACCGGACTAGCGTTCTACAATGAGCAGTTCTTC